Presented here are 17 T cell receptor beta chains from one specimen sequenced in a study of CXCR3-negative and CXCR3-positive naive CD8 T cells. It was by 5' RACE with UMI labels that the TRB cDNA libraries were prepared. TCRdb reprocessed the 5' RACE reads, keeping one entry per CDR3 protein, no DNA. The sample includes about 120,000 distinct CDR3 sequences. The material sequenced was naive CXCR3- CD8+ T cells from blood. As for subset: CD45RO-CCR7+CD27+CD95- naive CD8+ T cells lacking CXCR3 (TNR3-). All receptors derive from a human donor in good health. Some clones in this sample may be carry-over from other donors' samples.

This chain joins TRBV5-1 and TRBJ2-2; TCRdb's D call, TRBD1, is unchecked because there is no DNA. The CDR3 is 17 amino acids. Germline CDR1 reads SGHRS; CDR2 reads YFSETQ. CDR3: CASSFYRGLPNTGELFF.

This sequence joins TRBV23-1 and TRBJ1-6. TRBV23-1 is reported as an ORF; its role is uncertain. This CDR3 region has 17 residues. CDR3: CASSQSIAFVYNSPLHF.

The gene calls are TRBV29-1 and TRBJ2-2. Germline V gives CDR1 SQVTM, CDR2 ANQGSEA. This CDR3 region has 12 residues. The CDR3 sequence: CSVVRNTGELFF.

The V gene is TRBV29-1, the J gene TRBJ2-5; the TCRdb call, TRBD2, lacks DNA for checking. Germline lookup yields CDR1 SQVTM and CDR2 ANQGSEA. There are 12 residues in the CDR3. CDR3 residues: CSAGRQGETQYF.

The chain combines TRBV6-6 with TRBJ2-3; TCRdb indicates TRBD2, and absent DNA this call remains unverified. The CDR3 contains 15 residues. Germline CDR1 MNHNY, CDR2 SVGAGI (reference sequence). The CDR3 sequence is CASSGRTTSTDTQYF.

This chain's CDR3 is CAWTEVLGTEAFF. This chain links TRBV30 with TRBJ1-1. The CDR3 runs 13 residues. Per germline, CDR1 GTSNPN and CDR2 SVGIG (reference sequence).

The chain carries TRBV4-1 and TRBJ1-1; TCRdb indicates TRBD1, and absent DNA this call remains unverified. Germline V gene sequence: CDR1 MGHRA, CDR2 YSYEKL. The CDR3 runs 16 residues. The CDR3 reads CASSQVAQGLNTEAFF.

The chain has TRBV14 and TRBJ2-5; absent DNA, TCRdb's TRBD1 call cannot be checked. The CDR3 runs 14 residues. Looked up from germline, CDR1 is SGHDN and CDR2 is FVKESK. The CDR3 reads CASSPGGREETQYF.

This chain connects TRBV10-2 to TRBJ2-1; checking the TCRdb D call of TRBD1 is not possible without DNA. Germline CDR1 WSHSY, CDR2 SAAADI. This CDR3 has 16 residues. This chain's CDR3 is CASSGFLRDSHNEQFF.

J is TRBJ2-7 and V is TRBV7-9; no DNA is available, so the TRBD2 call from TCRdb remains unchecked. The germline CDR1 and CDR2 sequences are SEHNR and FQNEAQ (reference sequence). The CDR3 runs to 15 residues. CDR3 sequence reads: CASSLYSSSGYEQYF.

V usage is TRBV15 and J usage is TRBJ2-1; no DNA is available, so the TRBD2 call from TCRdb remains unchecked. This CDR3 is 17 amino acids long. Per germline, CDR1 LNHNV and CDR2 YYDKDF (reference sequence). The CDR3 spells CATSRSLAGTSLNEQFF.

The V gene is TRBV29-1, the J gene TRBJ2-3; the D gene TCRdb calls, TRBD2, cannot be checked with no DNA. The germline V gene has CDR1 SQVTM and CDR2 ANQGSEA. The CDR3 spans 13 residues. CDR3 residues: CSVLAGSTDTQYF.

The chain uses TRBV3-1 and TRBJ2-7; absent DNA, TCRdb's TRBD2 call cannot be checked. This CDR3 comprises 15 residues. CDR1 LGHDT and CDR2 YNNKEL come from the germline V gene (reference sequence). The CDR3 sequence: CASSASGSFSYEQYF.

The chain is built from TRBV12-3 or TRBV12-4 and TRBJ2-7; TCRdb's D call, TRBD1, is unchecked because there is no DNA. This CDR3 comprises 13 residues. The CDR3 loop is CASSQGQVYEQYF.

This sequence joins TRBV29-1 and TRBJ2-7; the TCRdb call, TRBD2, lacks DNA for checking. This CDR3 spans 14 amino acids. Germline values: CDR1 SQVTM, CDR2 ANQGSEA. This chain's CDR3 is CSVRTSGSLYEQYF.

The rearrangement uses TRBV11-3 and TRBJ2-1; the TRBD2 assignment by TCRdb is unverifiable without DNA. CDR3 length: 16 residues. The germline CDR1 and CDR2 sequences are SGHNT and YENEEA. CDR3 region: CASSSGTSGGNFEQFF. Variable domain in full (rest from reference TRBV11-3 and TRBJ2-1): EAGVVQSPRYKIIEKKQPVAFWCNPISGHNTLYWYLQNLGQGPELLIRYENEEAVDDSQLPKDRFSAERLKGVDSTLKIQPAELGDSAVYLCASSSGTSGGNFEQFFGPGTRLTVL.

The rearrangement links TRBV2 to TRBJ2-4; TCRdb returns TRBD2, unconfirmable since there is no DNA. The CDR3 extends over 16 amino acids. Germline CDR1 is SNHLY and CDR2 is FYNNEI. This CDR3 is CASSEPVEGAKNIQYF.